These 32 T cell receptor beta chains came from one sample sequenced in a study of cytotoxic CD8 clonotypes in ibrutinib-treated CLL. This table comes from immunoSEQ multiplex PCR, and its TCRdb copy is limited to in-frame clones, with some not included. The sample holds some 81,000 clones; 75% to 85% are singletons and the top ten take roughly 4.8%. This material consisted of PBMCs, taken after 12 months of ibrutinib treatment. All receptors derive from a human donor with chronic lymphocytic leukemia.

The V gene is TRBV5-5, the J gene TRBJ1-1; 7 bases agree with TRBD1. CDR3 length: 15 residues. The V gene end was trimmed by 7 bases and the J gene end by 4 bases; junction bases not matched to a gene: 13. Germline CDR1 reads SGHKS; CDR2 reads YYEKEE (reference sequence). DNA of the CDR3: TGTGCCAGCCACCGGGAGGGGGCTTCGGGCACTGAAGCTTTCTTT. Protein sequence: CASHREGASGTEAFF.

This clone was seen a handful of times. The CDR3 reads CASYPDGPILTGPHTDTQYF. For the CDR3, the DNA is TGTGCCAGCTACCCGGACGGACCCATCTTAACGGGCCCACACACAGATACGCAGTATTTT. V gene TRBV18 combines with J gene TRBJ2-3; D remains unclear. The ends were cut back, 7 bases at V and 2 bases at J, with 31 bases in the middle. Germline V lookup: CDR1 KGHSH, CDR2 LQKENI. This CDR3 has 20 amino acids. The whole variable domain, remainder taken from reference TRBV18 and TRBJ2-3, is NAGVMQNPRHLVRRRGQEARLRCSPMKGHSHVYWYRQLPEEGLKFMVYLQKENIIDESGMPKERFSAEFPKEGPSILRIQQVVRGDSAAYFCASYPDGPILTGPHTDTQYFGPGTRLTVL.

The chain joins TRBV5-1 to TRBJ2-7; TRBD2 might be the D (6 bases). The CDR3 covers 15 residues. Trimming took 4 bases from V and 2 from J, leaving 16 bases between them. Germline CDR1 and CDR2: SGHRS and YFSETQ. The CDR3 reads CASSPPPGVAYEQYF. The CDR3 DNA reads TGCGCCAGCAGCCCCCCTCCGGGGGTGGCCTACGAGCAGTACTTC.

The chain joins TRBV7-2 to TRBJ2-3, with D perhaps TRBD1 (5 bases). V lost 0 bases and J lost 0, with 7 bases in between. CDR3 length equals 15 residues. Germline V gene lookup returns CDR1 SGHTA and CDR2 FQGNSA. DNA for the CDR3: TGTGCCAGCAGCTTAGCCTGGGGCAGCACAGATACGCAGTATTTT. Translation gives CASSLAWGSTDTQYF. The full variable domain, in which reference TRBV7-2 and TRBJ2-3 provide the parts outside the CDR3, is GAGVSQSPSNKVTEKGKDVELRCDPISGHTALYWYRQSLGQGLEFLIYFQGNSAPDKSGLPSDRFSAERTGGSVSTLTIQRTQQEDSAVYLCASSLAWGSTDTQYFGPGTRLTVL.

This clone was detected only a few times. The gene calls are TRBV6-5 and TRBJ1-2, with D unresolved. This CDR3 region has 13 residues. Germline V gene lookup returns CDR1 MNHEY and CDR2 SVGAGI. V was shortened by 1 base and J by 4 bases, with 7 bases between the two germline ends. Here the CDR3 reads CASSYWQTYGYTF. CDR3 nucleotides: TGTGCCAGCAGTTACTGGCAGACCTATGGCTACACCTTC.

The chain combines TRBV19 with TRBJ2-1, with 8 bases matching TRBD2. This CDR3 region has 15 residues. With V trimmed by 3 bases and J by 6 bases, 7 bases remained unmatched. Germline CDR1 reads LNHDA; CDR2 reads SQIVND (reference sequence). CDR3 sequence: CASSIGGTSLNEQFF. DNA of the CDR3: TGTGCCAGTAGTATTGGCGGGACTAGTCTCAATGAGCAGTTCTTC.

This chain uses TRBV5-1 with TRBJ2-5, with 8 bases fitting TRBD1. This CDR3 region has 13 residues. Per the germline V gene, CDR1 is SGHRS and CDR2 is YFSETQ. J was trimmed by 5 bases and V by 7 bases; bases with no gene match: 7. The CDR3 here is CASRTGRWETQYF. The CDR3 DNA reads TGCGCCAGCCGGACAGGGAGGTGGGAGACCCAGTACTTC.

J is TRBJ1-1 and V is TRBV19; weak D call: TRBD1 (5 bases). The germline gives CDR1 LNHDA, CDR2 SQIVND (reference sequence). The CDR3 spans 14 residues. V lost 3 bases and J lost 4, with 12 bases in between. The CDR3 coding sequence is TGTGCCAGTAGTATTGGGGCAGCGGGCACTGAAGCTTTCTTT. Protein product: CASSIGAAGTEAFF.

The chain recombines TRBV18 with TRBJ2-3; 10 nucleotides align to TRBD2. The germline V gene encodes CDR1 KGHSH and CDR2 LQKENI. This CDR3 is built from 15 residues. The ends lost 3 bases at V and 1 base at J; junction bases unmatched: 1. CDR3 DNA: TGTGCCAGCTCACCCGGGACTAGCGGCACAGATACGCAGTATTTT. Its protein is CASSPGTSGTDTQYF.

The CDR3 coding sequence is TGTGCCAGCAGCCCCTTCGCGCGGGCGGGAGCGGCAGATACGCAGTATTTT. Amino acids: CASSPFARAGAADTQYF. The chain uses TRBV27 and TRBJ2-3; 7 bases align to TRBD2. J was trimmed by 4 bases and V by 6 bases; bases with no gene match: 16. Germline V gene sequence: CDR1 MNHEY, CDR2 SMNVEV (reference sequence). The CDR3 runs 17 residues.

The count of this clone is one. J is TRBJ1-2 and V is TRBV30; 8 bases agree with TRBD1. The CDR3 consists of 14 residues. Germline V CDR1 and CDR2: GTSNPN, SVGIG (reference sequence). The ends lost 0 bases at V and 4 bases at J; junction bases unmatched: 4. For the CDR3, the DNA is TGTGCCTGGAGTGTGCCAGGGGGCGGCTATGGCTACACCTTC. This translates into CAWSVPGGGYGYTF.

The gene calls are TRBV10-3 and TRBJ1-4; tentatively, D is TRBD1 (6 bases). Deletions cut 6 bases from V and 8 bases from J, with 13 bases between. This CDR3 contains 13 residues. CDR1 and CDR2 from the germline V gene are ENHRY and SYGVKD. CDR3 amino acids: CAIRDSLGEKLFF. Here the CDR3 DNA reads TGTGCCATCAGGGACAGTTTAGGGGAAAAACTGTTTTTT.

The genes are TRBV7-3 and TRBJ2-7; D is possibly TRBD1 or TRBD2 (5 bases each). The CDR3 loop spans 13 amino acids. The V end lost 4 bases, the J end lost 3 bases, and 10 bases lay between the germline ends. Germline CDR1 SGHTA, CDR2 FQGTGA. CDR3 amino acids: CASSSGRGYEQYF. CDR3 nucleotides: TGTGCCAGCAGCTCAGGGAGAGGCTACGAGCAGTACTTC.

V gene TRBV10-3 combines with J gene TRBJ2-5; TRBD2 agrees at 15 bases. This CDR3 comprises 15 residues. CDR1 is ENHRY, CDR2 SYGVKD, per germline. J gave up 14 bases and V 6 bases, and 13 bases lay outside the gene matches. The chain's CDR3 is CAISQPGLAGGQAYF. The CDR3 bases are TGTGCCATCAGCCAACCGGGACTAGCGGGGGGCCAAGCATACTTC.

This sequence joins TRBV7-3 and TRBJ2-3; TRBD1 agrees at 8 bases. CDR1 SGHTA and CDR2 FQGTGA come from the germline V gene. Trimming removed 6 bases from V and 3 bases from J; junction bases left unmatched: 8. The CDR3 is made up of 15 amino acids. CDR3 coding DNA: TGTGCCAGCAGTGGTGGTCAGGGGGCAACAGATACGCAGTATTTT. It translates to CASSGGQGATDTQYF.

This clone was seen only a few times. The chain couples TRBV2 to TRBJ1-4; 9 bases line up with TRBD1. The CDR3 has 14 amino acids. J was trimmed by 5 bases and V by 6 bases; bases with no gene match: 4. Germline V gene sequence: CDR1 SNHLY, CDR2 FYNNEI. CDR3 nucleotides: TGTGCCAGCAGGGACGGGACAGGGAATGAAAAACTGTTTTTT. This sequence encodes CASRDGTGNEKLFF.

The chain recombines TRBV19 with TRBJ2-3, with D perhaps matching TRBD2 (6 bases). The V and J ends lost 4 bases and 10 bases respectively, with 12 bases between them. Per the germline V gene, CDR1 is LNHDA and CDR2 is SQIVND (reference sequence). The CDR3 has 12 residues. This chain's CDR3 is CASSRDGGAQYF. CDR3 DNA sequence: TGTGCCAGTAGTAGGGACGGCGGGGCGCAGTATTTT.

This rearrangement joins TRBV6-1 to TRBJ2-7; TRBD1 aligns across 7 bases. The CDR3 covers 15 residues. V was clipped by 5 bases and J by 0 bases; unmatched bases: 7. The V gene's germline CDR1 is MNHNS and CDR2 SASEGT. The CDR3 DNA reads as TGTGCCAGCAGTTCCCCGACAGGGATCTCCTACGAGCAGTACTTC. Translated: CASSSPTGISYEQYF.

The chain has TRBV18 and TRBJ2-3; no definite D call. Germline lookup yields CDR1 KGHSH and CDR2 LQKENI. With 3 bases removed from V and 6 bases from J, the gap between germline ends came to 7 bases. This CDR3 spans 12 amino acids. The CDR3 here is CASSPTVDTQYF. In DNA, the CDR3 is TGTGCCAGCTCACCTACGGTTGATACGCAGTATTTT.

For this clone: Other nucleotide sequences from this sample produce the same CDR3. The rearrangement links TRBV18 to TRBJ1-1; D perhaps matches TRBD1 (5 bases). CDR3 length equals 13 residues. Trimming removed 3 bases from V and 2 bases from J, with 7 bases in between. Germline CDR1 reads KGHSH; CDR2 reads LQKENI. This CDR3 reads CASSPQGNTEAFF. The CDR3 region has the DNA TGTGCCAGCTCACCTCAGGGCAACACTGAAGCTTTCTTT.

The chain carries TRBV6-1 and TRBJ1-5; D call uncertain. This CDR3 spans 12 amino acids. Germline CDR1 MNHNS, CDR2 SASEGT. V was pared by 3 bases and J by 7 bases, with 7 bases between. The CDR3 loop reads CASSDLGQPQHF. The CDR3 DNA sequence: TGTGCCAGCAGTGATCTAGGGCAGCCCCAGCATTTT.

The chain has TRBV10-3 and TRBJ1-4, with D perhaps matching TRBD1 (5 bases). Germline V gene sequence: CDR1 ENHRY, CDR2 SYGVKD. CDR3 length: 13 amino acids. V lost 8 bases to trimming and J lost 4 bases, with 11 bases between them. The DNA of the CDR3 is TGTGCCATCGCGGGACGGCTTAATGAAAAACTGTTTTTT. Translating it yields CAIAGRLNEKLFF.

The genes are TRBV7-6 and TRBJ1-5; weak D call: TRBD1 (5 bases). The CDR3 is made up of 15 amino acids. V shed 5 bases and J shed 9 bases, with 20 bases lying between them. Germline V gene sequence: CDR1 SGHVS, CDR2 FNYEAQ. CDR3 nucleotides: TGTGCCAGCAGCACCGTTTTGGGGCGTTCCGGGCCCCAGCATTTT. Amino acid sequence: CASSTVLGRSGPQHF.

The gene calls are TRBV10-3 and TRBJ1-6; D possibly corresponds to TRBD1 (6 bases). The V and J ends lost 7 bases and 6 bases respectively, with 10 bases between them. Germline V gives CDR1 ENHRY, CDR2 SYGVKD. The CDR3 length is 13 residues. CDR3: CAITQGINSPLHF. Written as DNA, the CDR3 is TGTGCCATCACCCAGGGGATTAATTCACCCCTCCACTTT.

V gene TRBV5-1 combines with J gene TRBJ1-4; tentatively, D is TRBD1 (6 bases). In germline, CDR1 is SGHRS, CDR2 YFSETQ. CDR3 length: 16 residues. The V end lost 4 bases, the J end lost 4 bases, and 17 bases lay between the germline ends. The CDR3 nucleotides read TGCGCCAGCAGCCGCCGTGGGGGCCAGCTTAATGAAAAACTGTTTTTT. Amino acids: CASSRRGGQLNEKLFF.

V is TRBV19 and J is TRBJ2-5; D is perhaps TRBD1 or TRBD2 (6 bases each). Germline assignment: CDR1 LNHDA and CDR2 SQIVND (reference sequence). This CDR3 contains 13 residues. Trimming shortened V by 5 bases and J by 7 bases, and 14 bases separated the two germline ends. CDR3 DNA: TGTGCCAGTAGTGTGGGGGGCTTGGGGACCCAGTACTTC. Translating it yields CASSVGGLGTQYF. The whole variable domain, filled in from reference TRBV19 and TRBJ2-5, reads DGGITQSPKYLFRKEGQNVTLSCEQNLNHDAMYWYRQDPGQGLRLIYYSQIVNDFQKGDIAEGYSVSREKKESFPLTVTSAQKNPTAFYLCASSVGGLGTQYFGPGTRLLVL.

This clone has a single count. V is TRBV11-2 and J is TRBJ1-2; D remains unclear. The CDR3 is made up of 13 amino acids. Germline CDR1 and CDR2: SGHAT and FQNNGV. V was pared by 0 bases and J by 8 bases, with 10 bases between. The DNA for the CDR3 is TGTGCCAGCAGCTTAGATCCATTATCGGGCTACACCTTC. Its translation is CASSLDPLSGYTF.

There are many counts of this clone. The chain uses TRBV6-1 and TRBJ1-4, with D perhaps TRBD1 (6 bases). CDR3 size: 14 residues. Trimming removed 5 bases from V and 5 bases from J, with 12 bases in between. Looked up from germline, CDR1 is MNHNS and CDR2 is SASEGT. The CDR3 loop reads CASSIQGTNEKLFF. For the CDR3, the DNA is TGTGCCAGCAGTATACAGGGCACAAATGAAAAACTGTTTTTT.

This clone has more than one count but fewer than ten. The chain joins TRBV7-7 to TRBJ2-1; 7 positions agree with TRBD1. The CDR3 covers 15 residues. From germline, CDR1 is SSHAT and CDR2 FNYEAQ (reference sequence). V shed 3 bases and J 0 bases; nucleotides not matched to a gene: 2. CDR3 loop: CASSLTGSSYNEQFF. The CDR3 coding sequence is TGTGCCAGCAGCTTGACAGGGAGCTCCTACAATGAGCAGTTCTTC.

V is TRBV7-3 and J is TRBJ2-1, with 10 bases matching TRBD2. CDR3 size: 15 residues. J gave up 6 bases and V 6 bases, and 8 bases lay outside the gene matches. The germline gives CDR1 SGHTA, CDR2 FQGTGA. CDR3 nucleotide sequence: TGTGCCAGCAGTTGGGTGACTAGCGGGCGCAATGAGCAGTTCTTC. Amino acid sequence: CASSWVTSGRNEQFF.

This clone was observed a handful of times. The CDR3 DNA is TGTGCCAGCAGCTTGGGGGGACAGTTGGGTCCTAATGAAAAACTGTTTTTT. Translation: CASSLGGQLGPNEKLFF. V gene TRBV5-6 combines with J gene TRBJ1-4; 7 bases are a match to TRBD1. Trimming at V came to 0 bases and at J to 3 bases, leaving 8 bases not matched to a gene. Looked up from germline, CDR1 is SGHDT and CDR2 is YYEEEE. This CDR3 region has 17 residues.

V is TRBV7-9 and J is TRBJ1-1; D call uncertain. Trimming cost V 3 bases and J 1 base, with 9 bases left between them. Looked up from germline, CDR1 is SEHNR and CDR2 is FQNEAQ (reference sequence). The CDR3 contains 14 residues. The chain's CDR3 is CASSFQEKNTEAFF. The CDR3 DNA reads TGTGCCAGCAGCTTTCAGGAAAAGAACACTGAAGCTTTCTTT.